Each of the 7 T cell receptor beta chains below was sequenced from the same sample in a study of cytomegalovirus exposure and HLA in healthy donors. The PCR ran on 60 Vbeta and 13 Jbeta primers. Clones were read by immunoSEQ multiplex PCR, and TCRdb kept only the in-frame ones, dropping some. The sample contains some 120,000 clones, roughly a tenth of which appear only once. Specimen: PBMCs. The receptors here all came from a young woman in good health and CMV-seropositive.

This clone was counted between two and nine times. Other DNA sequences from this sample encode an identical CDR3 as well. The chain links TRBV27 to TRBJ2-7; D may be TRBD2 (5 bases). The CDR3 is made up of 14 amino acids. V gave up 0 bases and J gave up 3 bases, with 9 bases separating them. Germline V gene lookup returns CDR1 MNHEY and CDR2 SMNVEV (reference sequence). The CDR3 loop reads CASSLSGGGYEQYF. For the CDR3, the DNA is TGTGCCAGCAGTTTATCGGGTGGAGGCTACGAGCAGTACTTC.

The rearrangement uses TRBV6-6 and TRBJ1-6; TRBD1 matches at 7 bases. The ends lost 5 bases at V and 6 bases at J; junction bases unmatched: 4. CDR3 length equals 14 residues. The germline V gene encodes CDR1 MNHNY and CDR2 SVGAGI (reference sequence). CDR3 sequence reads: CASSHGQVNSPLHF. CDR3 in DNA: TGTGCCAGCAGTCATGGACAGGTTAATTCACCCCTCCACTTT.

Notes on this clone: This sample also contains other DNA sequences that code for the same CDR3. The V gene is TRBV27, the J gene TRBJ1-2; the D gene is possibly TRBD1 (5 bases). V lost 0 bases and J lost 2, with 7 bases in between. The CDR3 has 14 amino acids. Germline lookup yields CDR1 MNHEY and CDR2 SMNVEV (reference sequence). CDR3 nucleotides: TGTGCCAGCAGTTTATCGCAGGGAAACTATGGCTACACCTTC. This codes for CASSLSQGNYGYTF.

This rearrangement joins TRBV6-1 to TRBJ1-3; D may be TRBD1 (6 bases). The length of the CDR3 is 14 residues. CDR1 is MNHNS, CDR2 SASEGT, per germline. Trimming took off 6 bases at V and 3 bases at J, with 12 bases between the two ends. The CDR3 is CASRDRRFGNTIYF. The CDR3 DNA follows: TGTGCCAGCAGAGACAGGCGGTTTGGAAACACCATATATTTT.

The V and J genes are TRBV4-1 and TRBJ2-1; D gene ambiguous. This CDR3 has 15 amino acids. Trimming left V 1 base short and J 3 bases short, with 10 bases between. Per germline, CDR1 MGHRA and CDR2 YSYEKL. CDR3 protein: CASSQAARDYNEQFF. In DNA form, the CDR3 reads TGCGCCAGCAGCCAAGCAGCGCGTGACTACAATGAGCAGTTCTTC.

The CDR3, as DNA: TGTGCCAGCAGCCAAGAGCCCCAGGGCTTCTCCTATAATTCACCCCTCCACTTT. Protein: CASSQEPQGFSYNSPLHF. The chain uses TRBV4-2 and TRBJ1-6, with TRBD1 as a possible D gene (5 bases). Germline V CDR1 and CDR2: LGHNA, YNFKEQ. The CDR3 is 18 residues long. V shed 0 bases and J shed 0 bases, with 12 bases lying between them.

The chain couples TRBV6-4 to TRBJ1-5, with D possibly being TRBD1 (5 bases). Germline CDR1 reads MRHNA; CDR2 reads SNTAGT. V dropped 7 bases and J dropped 3 bases, with 19 bases sitting between them. The CDR3 is 16 amino acids. CDR3 nucleotides: TGTGCCAGCATAAGGCTCCACCGACAGAACAATCAGCCCCAGCATTTT. Residues: CASIRLHRQNNQPQHF.